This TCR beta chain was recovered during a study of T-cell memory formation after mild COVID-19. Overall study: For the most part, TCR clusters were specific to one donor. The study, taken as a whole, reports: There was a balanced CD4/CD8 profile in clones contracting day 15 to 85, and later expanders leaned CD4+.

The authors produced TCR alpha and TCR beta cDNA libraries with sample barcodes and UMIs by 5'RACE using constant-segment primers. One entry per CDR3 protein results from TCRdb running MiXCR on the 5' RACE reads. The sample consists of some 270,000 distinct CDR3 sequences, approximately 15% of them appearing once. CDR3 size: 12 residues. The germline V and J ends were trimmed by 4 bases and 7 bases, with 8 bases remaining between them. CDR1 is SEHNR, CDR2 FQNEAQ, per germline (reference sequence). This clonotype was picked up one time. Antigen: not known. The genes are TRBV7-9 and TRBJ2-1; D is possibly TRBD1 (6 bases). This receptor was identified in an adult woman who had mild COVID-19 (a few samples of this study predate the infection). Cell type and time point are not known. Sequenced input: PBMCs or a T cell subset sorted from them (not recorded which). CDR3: CASSYGTNEQFF. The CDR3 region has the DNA TGTGCCAGCAGCTATGGGACAAATGAGCAGTTCTTC.